This T cell receptor (beta chain) came from a study of spatial heterogeneity in lung cancer. In the study overall: Sequence detection consistently recorded a greater number of beta-chain than alpha-chain sequences. The study observed each unique TCR and UMI combination more than ten times on average in raw reads.

Described time point: sample taken at primary tumor resection. Unsorted whole RNA of tumor, nontumor lung or frozen PBMC was sequenced. The donor population consisted of under 75 patients with untreated, early-stage non-small cell lung cancer. The CDR3 covers 15 residues. The V gene's germline CDR1 is SGHVS and CDR2 FNYEAQ. Trimming cost V 1 base and J 1 base; bases outside gene matches: 1. A distinct unique molecular identifier was carried by each TCR cDNA molecule. Using its own MiXCR run on the 5' RACE reads, TCRdb lists one record per CDR3 protein. The sample lists roughly 3,200 distinct CDR3 sequences, 40% to 50% occurring once.

J is TRBJ2-7 and V is TRBV7-6; 10 nucleotides match TRBD2. This material consisted of PBMCs, taken at surgery. The sequence was collected from a male donor with early-stage non-small cell lung cancer. For the CDR3, the DNA is TGTGCCAGCAGCTTAGGGACTAGCGGTTCCTACGAGCAGTACTTC. Encoded protein: CASSLGTSGSYEQYF.